Below are 14 T cell receptor beta chains sequenced from a single sample in a study of T cell responses to AZD1222 COVID-19 vaccine. Sequencing was performed with immunoSEQ multiplex PCR; in TCRdb, only in-frame clones are kept and a portion is missing. This sample yields 90,000 to 110,000 clones, of which roughly 89% are seen a single time; about two fifths belongs to the top ten. The sequenced sample was peripheral blood, obtained 28 days after the second AZD1222 dose. These receptors were collected from an adult who received the AZD1222 COVID-19 vaccine.

The gene calls are TRBV28 and TRBJ1-2; possibly TRBD1 for D (6 bases). The germline gives CDR1 MDHEN, CDR2 SYDVKM. This CDR3 is 15 amino acids long. V lost 2 bases and J 2 bases, leaving 12 bases between the germline ends. The CDR3: CASSLAGGRNYGYTF. CDR3 sequence (DNA): TGTGCCAGCAGTTTAGCGGGGGGGCGCAACTATGGCTACACCTTC.

The genes are TRBV7-3 and TRBJ1-1; D unresolved. Germline CDR1 reads SGHTA; CDR2 reads FQGTGA. The CDR3 sequence is 15 residues long. V dropped 5 bases and J dropped 3 bases, with 16 bases sitting between them. The chain's CDR3 is CASSLREGPYTEAFF. DNA for the CDR3: TGTGCCAGCAGCCTTAGGGAAGGACCCTACACTGAAGCTTTCTTT.

This chain uses TRBV4-2 with TRBJ1-4; 9 nucleotides match TRBD1. Germline trimming cut 4 bases from V and 7 bases from J; bases unmatched to any gene: 4. Germline V gene lookup returns CDR1 LGHNA and CDR2 YNFKEQ. The CDR3 runs 14 residues. The CDR3 coding sequence is TGTGCCAGCAGCCCAGGGACAGGGTTTGAAAAACTGTTTTTT. Amino acids: CASSPGTGFEKLFF.

V is TRBV7-2 and J is TRBJ1-4; 7 bases are a match to TRBD1. V trimming: 4 bases; J trimming: 9 bases; junction bases outside the gene matches: 5. This CDR3 has 13 residues. From germline, CDR1 is SGHTA and CDR2 FQGNSA. CDR3 protein: CASSSRQGQKLFF. Written as DNA, the CDR3 is TGTGCCAGCAGCTCCCGACAGGGACAAAAACTGTTTTTT.

The V gene is TRBV4-3, the J gene TRBJ2-7; 7 bases match TRBD1. CDR1 is LGHNA and CDR2 is YSLEER in the germline V gene. With V trimmed by 3 bases and J by 4 bases, 15 bases remained unmatched. The CDR3 length is 17 residues. As DNA, the CDR3 is TGCGCCAGCAGCCATGACGGGGACAGCTCCAGGAGTTACGAGCAGTACTTC. It specifies CASSHDGDSSRSYEQYF.

This clone was observed a single time. Here the CDR3 reads CASSQLLAGRTKGTDTQYF. CDR3 DNA: TGTGCCAGCAGCCAGTTGCTAGCGGGGAGGACCAAAGGCACAGATACGCAGTATTTT. The V gene is TRBV3-1 (or the pseudogene TRBV3-2), the J gene TRBJ2-3; 9 bases match TRBD2. Germline trimming cut 3 bases from V and 1 base from J; bases unmatched to any gene: 14. This CDR3 is built from 19 residues. In germline, CDR1 is LGHDT, CDR2 YNNKEL (reference sequence).

The DNA for the CDR3 is TGTGCCAGCAGATACTCCGGGACAGGGGGATCCTACACCTTC. This gives the protein CASRYSGTGGSYTF. The chain recombines TRBV9 with TRBJ1-2; TRBD1 aligns across 11 bases. The CDR3 is 14 residues long. In germline, CDR1 is SGDLS, CDR2 YYNGEE. V lost 5 bases and J lost 10; bases outside the gene matches: 10. Supplemented by reference TRBV9 and TRBJ1-2, the full variable domain reads DSGVTQTPKHLITATGQRVTLRCSPRSGDLSVYWYQQSLDQGLQFLIQYYNGEERAKGNILERFSAQQFPDLHSELNLSSLELGDSALYFCASRYSGTGGSYTFGSGTRLTVV.

V gene TRBV7-9 combines with J gene TRBJ2-3; D uncertain. Germline CDR1 SEHNR, CDR2 FQNEAQ (reference sequence). CDR3 length: 14 amino acids. V dropped 5 bases and J dropped 5 bases, with 14 bases sitting between them. CDR3 sequence (DNA): TGTGCCAGCAGCCCTCCCCGACCGCTAGATACGCAGTATTTT. This encodes CASSPPRPLDTQYF.

This chain connects TRBV19 to TRBJ2-3; 10 nucleotides match TRBD2. Germline V CDR1 and CDR2: LNHDA, SQIVND (reference sequence). This CDR3 is 14 amino acids long. V was clipped by 6 bases and J by 3 bases; unmatched bases: 3. Here the CDR3 reads CASRASGRTDTQYF. The CDR3 DNA follows: TGTGCCAGTAGGGCTAGCGGGAGAACAGATACGCAGTATTTT. Drawing the rest from reference TRBV19 and TRBJ2-3, the complete variable domain is DGGITQSPKYLFRKEGQNVTLSCEQNLNHDAMYWYRQDPGQGLRLIYYSQIVNDFQKGDIAEGYSVSREKKESFPLTVTSAQKNPTAFYLCASRASGRTDTQYFGPGTRLTVL.

The V gene is TRBV13, the J gene TRBJ2-4; 10 positions agree with TRBD2. The V and J ends lost 1 base and 0 bases, in that order; junction bases with no gene match: 6. The V gene's germline CDR1 is PRHDT and CDR2 FYEKMQ (reference sequence). The length of the CDR3 is 18 residues. The CDR3 sequence: CASSLASGRRLAKNIQYF. CDR3 DNA sequence: TGTGCCAGCAGCTTAGCTAGCGGGAGAAGACTAGCCAAAAACATTCAGTACTTC.

The chain joins TRBV28 to TRBJ1-6; maybe TRBD1 (5 bases). Germline-derived CDR1 and CDR2 are MDHEN and SYDVKM. Trimming pared 6 bases from V and 2 bases from J, leaving 11 bases between. This CDR3 region has 15 residues. This CDR3 is CASSRAGTYNSPLHF. The CDR3 DNA sequence: TGTGCCAGCAGCCGAGCAGGGACCTATAATTCACCCCTCCACTTT.

V is TRBV9 and J is TRBJ2-5, with TRBD2 matching 7 bases. The CDR3 has 15 residues. V lost 0 bases to trimming and J lost 5 bases; unmatched junction nucleotides: 7. CDR1 is SGDLS, CDR2 YYNGEE, per germline. The CDR3 region has the DNA TGTGCCAGCAGCGTAGAGGGCGGGAGCGGTGAGACCCAGTACTTC. This codes for CASSVEGGSGETQYF.

The V call is TRBV10-3, the J call TRBJ2-1; D is possibly TRBD2 (5 bases). The germline CDR1 and CDR2 sequences are ENHRY and SYGVKD. V was shortened by 5 bases and J by 5 bases, with 16 bases between the two germline ends. This CDR3 contains 15 residues. The CDR3 region has the DNA TGTGCCATCAGTTCCGGACTCACAGTGAACAATGAGCAGTTCTTC. Amino acids: CAISSGLTVNNEQFF.

V and J are TRBV11-3 and TRBJ1-3, with 7 bases lining up with TRBD1. Germline V gene data show CDR1 as SGHNT and CDR2 as YENEEA. J gave up 2 bases and V 2 bases, and 0 bases lay outside the gene matches. The CDR3 is 14 residues long. CDR3 region: CASSLRGPGNTIYF. DNA of the CDR3: TGTGCCAGCAGCTTAAGGGGGCCTGGAAACACCATATATTTT.